A single sample is the source of the 32 T cell receptor beta chains below, sequenced in a study of technical replicates of blood from a few donors. The assay was immunoSEQ multiplex PCR, and TCRdb's table has in-frame clones only and misses some. The sample carries over 70,000 clones, approximately 96% recorded once. Sequenced: T cells isolated from PBMCs. The receptors shown here come from a human donor in good health.

This clone was detected once. The V and J genes are TRBV2 and TRBJ1-2; TRBD1 matches 7 bases. V lost 3 bases and J lost 3; bases outside the gene matches: 16. The germline CDR1 and CDR2 sequences are SNHLY and FYNNEI. The CDR3 spans 18 residues. DNA of the CDR3: TGTGCCAGCAGTGACCACCAGCAGACAGGGTTCGCTTACTATGGCTACACCTTC. As protein: CASSDHQQTGFAYYGYTF.

This clone has only one observation. The J gene is TRBJ2-2, the V gene TRBV6-6, with 9 nucleotides matching TRBD1. After removal of 4 bases from V and 12 bases from J, the junction contained 6 bases not matched to a gene. The length of the CDR3 is 13 residues. The germline CDR1 and CDR2 sequences are MNHNY and SVGAGI (reference sequence). The CDR3 nucleotides read TGTGCCAGCAGTTTCGGGACAGGGTATAAGCTGTTTTTT. This sequence encodes CASSFGTGYKLFF.

The genes are TRBV5-8 and TRBJ1-5; 10 bases align to TRBD1. CDR1 and CDR2 from the germline V gene are SGHTS and YDEGEE. The CDR3 is made up of 16 amino acids. With V trimmed by 4 bases and J by 0 bases, 4 bases remained unmatched. The CDR3 loop is CASSLGQGDSNQPQHF. The CDR3 bases are TGTGCCAGCAGCCTAGGACAGGGGGATAGCAATCAGCCCCAGCATTTT.

The chain couples TRBV7-6 to TRBJ2-7, with D possibly TRBD1 on 5 matching bases. Germline CDR1 SGHVS, CDR2 FNYEAQ. V lost 0 bases and J lost 0, with 9 bases in between. The CDR3 is 15 amino acids. The CDR3 DNA sequence: TGTGCCAGCAGCTTAGCAGGTGACAGCTCCTACGAGCAGTACTTC. Amino acid sequence: CASSLAGDSSYEQYF.

This chain connects TRBV10-2 to TRBJ2-1; weak D call: TRBD2 (6 bases). The germline V and J ends were trimmed by 7 bases and 6 bases, with 25 bases remaining between them. The CDR3 is made up of 17 amino acids. Germline CDR1 WSHSY, CDR2 SAAADI. The chain's CDR3 is CASISSTGSTPLNEQFF. For the CDR3, the DNA is TGCGCCAGCATATCCAGTACCGGGAGCACACCACTCAATGAGCAGTTCTTC.

The chain combines TRBV6-5 with TRBJ2-7; 9 nucleotides line up with TRBD1. CDR3 length: 14 amino acids. The V segment lost 0 bases and the J segment 4 bases; nucleotides outside the gene matches: 1. Germline loops: CDR1 MNHEY, CDR2 SVGAGI. Here the CDR3 DNA reads TGTGCCAGCAGTTACTCGGGACAGGGATACGAGCAGTACTTC. This codes for CASSYSGQGYEQYF.

This clone was detected once. The chain carries TRBV6-4 and TRBJ2-7, with 9 bases that match TRBD1. Trimming at V came to 3 bases and at J to 3 bases, leaving 3 bases not matched to a gene. The CDR3 is 14 amino acids. Germline V gene sequence: CDR1 MRHNA, CDR2 SNTAGT. CDR3 loop: CASSEETGGYEQYF. The CDR3 nucleotides are TGTGCCAGCAGTGAGGAGACAGGGGGCTACGAGCAGTACTTC.

The V and J genes are TRBV23-1 and TRBJ1-1; 9 bases match TRBD1. TRBV23-1 is annotated as an ORF whose role is uncertain. V was clipped by 7 bases and J by 2 bases; unmatched bases: 11. The CDR3 is made up of 16 amino acids. CDR3 region: CASIGTGKPDNTEAFF. CDR3 nucleotides: TGCGCCAGCATCGGGACAGGGAAGCCAGATAACACTGAAGCTTTCTTT.

The CDR3 sequence: CSVVDRGGTEAFF. The DNA for the CDR3 is TGCAGCGTGGTTGACAGGGGGGGGACTGAAGCTTTCTTT. The genes are TRBV29-1 and TRBJ1-1; TRBD1 agrees at 9 bases. The CDR3 has 13 amino acids. Looked up from germline, CDR1 is SQVTM and CDR2 is ANQGSEA. Trimming cost V 6 bases and J 5 bases; bases outside gene matches: 7.

The chain is built from TRBV2 and TRBJ1-2; TRBD1 matches 7 bases. The trim removed 4 bases at V and 3 bases at J, leaving 5 bases unmatched. CDR3 length: 14 residues. Germline V lookup: CDR1 SNHLY, CDR2 FYNNEI. The CDR3 spells CASSGQGVYYGYTF. The CDR3 nucleotides are TGTGCCAGCAGTGGGCAGGGGGTTTACTATGGCTACACCTTC. Full variable domain (outside the CDR3, taken from reference TRBV2 and TRBJ1-2): EPEVTQTPSHQVTQMGQEVILRCVPISNHLYFYWYRQILGQKVEFLVSFYNNEISEKSEIFDDQFSVERPDGSNFTLKIRSTKLEDSAMYFCASSGQGVYYGYTFGSGTRLTVV.

The chain carries TRBV25-1 and TRBJ2-3; no definite D call. The CDR3 spans 13 residues. V lost 1 base and J lost 9, with 11 bases in between. The germline V gene encodes CDR1 MGHDK and CDR2 SYGVNS. This chain's CDR3 is CASSESPGSTQYF. The CDR3, as DNA: TGTGCCAGCAGTGAATCCCCCGGGTCGACGCAGTATTTT.

V usage is TRBV2 and J usage is TRBJ1-6; D remains unclear. V lost 10 bases and J lost 0, with 10 bases in between. Germline V gives CDR1 SNHLY, CDR2 FYNNEI. This CDR3 contains 14 residues. The CDR3 coding sequence is TGTGCCATCAACTATCCCTCCTATAATTCACCCCTCCACTTT. Protein product: CAINYPSYNSPLHF.

V is TRBV7-9 and J is TRBJ1-6; TRBD1 agrees at 8 bases. Germline loops: CDR1 SEHNR, CDR2 FQNEAQ (reference sequence). The CDR3 consists of 14 residues. V gave up 5 bases and J gave up 10 bases; unmatched junction bases: 7. Here the CDR3 reads CASSRQGADSPLHF. CDR3 bases: TGTGCCAGCAGCCGGCAGGGGGCTGACTCACCCCTCCACTTT.

The V gene is TRBV5-6, the J gene TRBJ1-1, with 7 bases fitting TRBD1. The V gene's germline CDR1 is SGHDT and CDR2 YYEEEE. This CDR3 spans 14 amino acids. With 3 bases clipped from V and 1 base from J, the junction kept 3 bases outside the gene matches. The CDR3 here is CASSWGTENTEAFF. The CDR3, as DNA: TGTGCCAGCAGCTGGGGGACAGAGAACACTGAAGCTTTCTTT.

This chain connects TRBV27 to TRBJ2-1, with 11 bases aligning to TRBD2. V lost 5 bases and J lost 4; bases outside the gene matches: 4. The CDR3 runs 15 residues. CDR1 is MNHEY, CDR2 SMNVEV, per germline (reference sequence). The CDR3 nucleotides are TGTGCCAGCAGTCCCGGGACTAGCGGATACAATGAGCAGTTCTTC. This translates into CASSPGTSGYNEQFF.

The rearrangement links TRBV30 to TRBJ2-1; 9 bases align to TRBD1. The CDR3 is 16 amino acids. Germline V CDR1 and CDR2: GTSNPN, SVGIG (reference sequence). J was trimmed by 5 bases and V by 3 bases; bases with no gene match: 11. The DNA of the CDR3 is TGTGCCTGGAGCCCCCTAGGACAGGGGATGAACAATGAGCAGTTCTTC. Residues: CAWSPLGQGMNNEQFF.

This sequence joins TRBV9 and TRBJ2-7; possible D gene TRBD2, 6 bases. This CDR3 spans 14 amino acids. V shed 5 bases and J shed 0 bases, with 12 bases lying between them. Germline CDR1 is SGDLS and CDR2 is YYNGEE. CDR3 in amino acids: CASSVGGSSYEQYF. The CDR3 DNA is TGTGCCAGCAGTGTTGGGGGGAGCTCCTACGAGCAGTACTTC.

V usage is TRBV5-6 and J usage is TRBJ1-2; no clear D. V dropped 2 bases and J dropped 7 bases, with 12 bases sitting between them. Germline V CDR1 and CDR2: SGHDT, YYEEEE. This CDR3 region has 13 residues. The CDR3 nucleotides are TGTGCCAGCAGCTTTGAGGGTTCTGGTGGCTACACCTTC. The encoded protein is CASSFEGSGGYTF.

V usage is TRBV28 and J usage is TRBJ2-5; 11 bases line up with TRBD1. Trimming at V came to 2 bases and at J to 10 bases, leaving 9 bases not matched to a gene. The CDR3 loop spans 15 amino acids. Germline V lookup: CDR1 MDHEN, CDR2 SYDVKM. The CDR3 protein is CASSLADRGPGFQYF. The CDR3 DNA sequence: TGTGCCAGCAGTTTAGCGGACAGGGGGCCCGGATTCCAGTACTTC.

This chain uses TRBV5-1 with TRBJ2-1; D perhaps matches TRBD2 (5 bases). Deletions cut 1 base from V and 5 bases from J, with 13 bases between. Germline V gene data show CDR1 as SGHRS and CDR2 as YFSETQ. CDR3 size: 15 residues. CDR3 loop: CASSLWASIDNEQFF. For the CDR3, the DNA is TGCGCCAGCAGCTTGTGGGCTAGCATCGACAATGAGCAGTTCTTC.

The CDR3 spells CASSMGGRVYEQYF. The CDR3 nucleotides are TGTGCCAGCAGTATGGGGGGACGGGTCTACGAGCAGTACTTC. V usage is TRBV28 and J usage is TRBJ2-7; possible D gene TRBD2, 6 bases. V lost 5 bases, J lost 3 bases, and 14 bases lay in between. The V gene's germline CDR1 is MDHEN and CDR2 SYDVKM. This CDR3 spans 14 amino acids.

This rearrangement joins TRBV28 to TRBJ2-1; weak D call: TRBD2 (6 bases). Germline-derived CDR1 and CDR2 are MDHEN and SYDVKM. This CDR3 is 13 amino acids long. Trimming shortened V by 8 bases and J by 3 bases, and 11 bases separated the two germline ends. In nucleotides, the CDR3 is TGTGCCAGCCTGTCCGGGGGCTACAATGAGCAGTTCTTC. As protein: CASLSGGYNEQFF.

The V gene is TRBV28, the J gene TRBJ2-7, with TRBD1 identical over 9 bases. This CDR3 contains 14 residues. V shed 5 bases, J shed 5 bases, and the junction held 7 bases outside the gene matches. Per germline, CDR1 MDHEN and CDR2 SYDVKM. The chain's CDR3 is CASSVPGQGDEQYF. CDR3 in DNA: TGTGCCAGCAGTGTCCCGGGACAGGGAGACGAGCAGTACTTC.

CDR3 in amino acids: CSVAPGQGNGEQYF. In nucleotides, the CDR3 is TGCAGCGTTGCCCCCGGACAGGGAAATGGGGAGCAGTACTTC. This chain links TRBV29-1 with TRBJ2-7; TRBD1 aligns across 8 bases. CDR3 length equals 14 residues. Germline V gene lookup returns CDR1 SQVTM and CDR2 ANQGSEA. The trim removed 4 bases at V and 7 bases at J, leaving 12 bases unmatched.

The J gene is TRBJ1-1, the V gene TRBV5-1, with D tentatively TRBD1 (6 bases). V was shortened by 5 bases and J by 7 bases, with 18 bases between the two germline ends. Germline-derived CDR1 and CDR2 are SGHRS and YFSETQ. CDR3 length: 14 residues. Here the CDR3 DNA reads TGCGCCAGCAGGAACACCGGGACACTAGGTGAAGCTTTCTTT. It is translated as CASRNTGTLGEAFF. Combining the CDR3 with reference TRBV5-1 and TRBJ1-1 gives the whole variable domain KAGVTQTPRYLIKTRGQQVTLSCSPISGHRSVSWYQQTPGQGLQFLFEYFSETQRNKGNFPGRFSGRQFSNSRSEMNVSTLELGDSALYLCASRNTGTLGEAFFGQGTRLTVV.

In the case of this clone: This sample also contains other DNA sequences that code for the same CDR3. The chain recombines TRBV28 with TRBJ2-7, with D uncertain. The germline V and J ends were trimmed by 2 bases and 2 bases, with 4 bases remaining between them. Germline V CDR1 and CDR2: MDHEN, SYDVKM. The CDR3 contains 12 residues. CDR3 region: CASSLRAYEQYF. In nucleotides, the CDR3 is TGTGCCAGCAGTTTACGGGCCTACGAGCAGTACTTC.

The chain carries TRBV18 and TRBJ2-3; the match to TRBD1 covers 8 bases. The germline CDR1 and CDR2 sequences are KGHSH and LQKENI. V lost 6 bases, J lost 5 bases, and 7 bases stayed unmatched. The CDR3 totals 14 residues. The CDR3 here is CASSQGQGRDTQYF. The CDR3 nucleotides read TGTGCCAGCTCCCAAGGACAGGGACGAGATACGCAGTATTTT. Using reference TRBV18 and TRBJ2-3 for the parts outside the CDR3, the full variable domain is NAGVMQNPRHLVRRRGQEARLRCSPMKGHSHVYWYRQLPEEGLKFMVYLQKENIIDESGMPKERFSAEFPKEGPSILRIQQVVRGDSAAYFCASSQGQGRDTQYFGPGTRLTVL.

The DNA of the CDR3 is TGCGCCAGCAGTGACAGACAAACTAACTATGGCTACACCTTC. Translation gives CASSDRQTNYGYTF. V and J are TRBV10-1 and TRBJ1-2; D ambiguous. V shed 3 bases and J shed 0 bases, with 8 bases lying between them. Germline CDR1 and CDR2: WNHNN and SYGVQD (reference sequence). The CDR3 has 14 residues.

The chain is built from TRBV6-5 and TRBJ1-1; D is unresolved. Per germline, CDR1 MNHEY and CDR2 SVGAGI. Between the trimmed V and J ends, which lost 4 bases and 2 bases, there was a span of 11 bases. This CDR3 spans 14 amino acids. CDR3 residues: CASSFSEGNTEAFF. CDR3 DNA: TGTGCCAGCAGTTTCTCCGAGGGTAACACTGAAGCTTTCTTT.

V gene TRBV5-6 combines with J gene TRBJ2-7; 10 nucleotides match TRBD1. Germline V gene data show CDR1 as SGHDT and CDR2 as YYEEEE. Trimming at V came to 4 bases and at J to 6 bases, leaving 1 base not matched to a gene. The CDR3 length is 12 residues. CDR3 sequence: CASSDRGREQYF. Written as DNA, the CDR3 is TGTGCCAGCAGCGACAGGGGGCGCGAGCAGTACTTC.

For this clone: Other DNA sequences from this sample encode an identical CDR3 as well. V usage is TRBV28 and J usage is TRBJ1-1; TRBD1 might be the D (6 bases). V shed 4 bases and J shed 0 bases, with 9 bases lying between them. This CDR3 comprises 14 residues. Germline lookup yields CDR1 MDHEN and CDR2 SYDVKM. The CDR3 here is CASSSGQLNTEAFF. Written as DNA, the CDR3 is TGTGCCAGCAGTTCTGGACAGTTGAACACTGAAGCTTTCTTT.

The DNA for the CDR3 is TGCGCCAGCAGCTATATGCAGGGACAGCCGTTCCAAACTGAAGCTTTCTTT. As protein: CASSYMQGQPFQTEAFF. V gene TRBV5-1 combines with J gene TRBJ1-1; 7 bases map to TRBD1. The CDR3 is 17 residues long. In germline, CDR1 is SGHRS, CDR2 YFSETQ. J gave up 5 bases and V 3 bases, and 16 bases lay outside the gene matches.